Sequencing of this TCR beta chain was carried out in a study of blood T cell repertoires in COVID-19. The wider study: The study drew acute and convalescent COVID-19 samples from the United States, Italy and Spain.

TCRdb's copy holds only in-frame clones and misses some; the assay was immunoSEQ multiplex PCR. The data contain about 280,000 clones, roughly 90% of them singletons. Trimming removed 3 bases from V and 7 bases from J; junction bases left unmatched: 8. CDR1 and CDR2 (germline): SNHLY, FYNNEI. The CDR3 is made up of 15 amino acids. The source material was peripheral blood. The chain is built from TRBV2 and TRBJ2-7, with 11 bases fitting TRBD2. The source of this sequence is a woman aged 40 to 50 who had recovered from COVID-19. The CDR3 loop reads CASSDGLAGLQEQYF. The CDR3 DNA reads TGTGCCAGCAGTGACGGACTAGCGGGTCTACAGGAGCAGTACTTC.